The rows below give T cell receptor beta chains drawn from one sample of a study of CD8+CD57+ T cells in acquired aplastic anemia. A single record per CDR3 protein comes from TCRdb applying MiXCR to the reads. This sample carries some 150,000 distinct CDR3 sequences, roughly 49% of them seen once, and the ten largest clones take approximately 12%. Source material: sorted CD4+, CD8+, or CD8+CD57+ T cells (not recorded which) from PBMCs. The source is a human donor with aplastic anemia. Each CDR3 is given with its conserved first and last residue. A D gene is named only where the DNA matches it firmly. The size of a clone is reported for some rows only, either as once, few or many, or as a class for expanded clones.

DNA,CDR3,J,D,V,size
TGTGCCAGCAGCTCAGGGGAGGCTGGCTACACCTTC,CASSSGEAGYTF,TRBJ1-2,-,TRBV2,-
TGTGCCAGCAGTTACTCGCAAGGGAGTTCACCCCTCCACTTT,CASSYSQGSSPLHF,TRBJ1-6,-,TRBV6-5,-
TGTGCCATCAGTGGGGAGTTGGACAGATCCTACGAGCAGTACTTC,CAISGELDRSYEQYF,TRBJ2-7,-,TRBV10-3,-
TGTGCCAGCGGACAGGGGGCGAATTCACCCCTCCACTTT,CASGQGANSPLHF,TRBJ1-6,TRBD1,TRBV6-1,medium-sized
TGTGCCACCAGCAGAGCTCCCACTAGCTGGGTCTACGAGCAGTACTTC,CATSRAPTSWVYEQYF,TRBJ2-7,-,TRBV15,-
TGTGCCAGCAGTTCGGGGGGGCCCCACAATGAGCAGTTCTTC,CASSSGGPHNEQFF,TRBJ2-1,TRBD2,TRBV27,many
TGTGCCAGCACCCCCCGAGGTTGGGGGCGACGTAATCAGCCCCAGCATTTT,CASTPRGWGRRNQPQHF,TRBJ1-5,-,TRBV9,many
TGTGCCAGAAGGGGGACAGGAAATGAAAAACTGTTTTTT,CARRGTGNEKLFF,TRBJ1-4,TRBD1,TRBV2,once
TGTGCCACCAGTGAGGGACTAGCGGGTGAGAGCTCCTACGAGCAGTACTTC,CATSEGLAGESSYEQYF,TRBJ2-7,TRBD2,TRBV24-1,-
TGCAGTGCCAGGGATACAGGGAACATCTACGAGCAGTACTTC,CSARDTGNIYEQYF,TRBJ2-7,-,TRBV20-1,few
TGTGCCAGCAGCTCTAGCGCCGGGGAGGCCAAGTACTTC,CASSSSAGEAKYF,TRBJ2-7,-,TRBV7-9,many
TGTGCCAGCAGCTTAGCAGGAGGAGGCCACGAGCAGTACTTC,CASSLAGGGHEQYF,TRBJ2-7,-,TRBV7-8,once
TGTGCCACCAGCAGAGAGAGGGAAGGGACCCCGCGCTTC,CATSREREGTPRF,TRBJ2-7,-,TRBV15,-
TGTGCCAGCAGCTTAGGAACAGGGGGGAAACTGTTTTTT,CASSLGTGGKLFF,TRBJ1-4,TRBD1,TRBV13,many
TGCAGTGCTAGAGCCCTCGGTCAGGGTGGGGGTTCATATGAGCAGTTCTTC,CSARALGQGGGSYEQFF,TRBJ2-1,-,TRBV20-1,-
TGTGCCAGTCTATCGAAGGGAGCGGGTAACTATGGCTACACCTTC,CASLSKGAGNYGYTF,TRBJ1-2,-,TRBV19,few
TGTGCCAGCAGCCAAGTCGCCAATAGGGGCGAGCAGTACTTC,CASSQVANRGEQYF,TRBJ2-7,-,TRBV4-2,many
TGTGCCAGCAATCGAAACTTGGGGGAAGAAGTTAGCAATCAGCCCCAGCATTTT,CASNRNLGEEVSNQPQHF,TRBJ1-5,-,TRBV2,-
TGTGCCAGCAGCTTAGGTCGGGAGGAGGCCTACAATGAGCAGTTCTTC,CASSLGREEAYNEQFF,TRBJ2-1,TRBD2,TRBV7-8,many